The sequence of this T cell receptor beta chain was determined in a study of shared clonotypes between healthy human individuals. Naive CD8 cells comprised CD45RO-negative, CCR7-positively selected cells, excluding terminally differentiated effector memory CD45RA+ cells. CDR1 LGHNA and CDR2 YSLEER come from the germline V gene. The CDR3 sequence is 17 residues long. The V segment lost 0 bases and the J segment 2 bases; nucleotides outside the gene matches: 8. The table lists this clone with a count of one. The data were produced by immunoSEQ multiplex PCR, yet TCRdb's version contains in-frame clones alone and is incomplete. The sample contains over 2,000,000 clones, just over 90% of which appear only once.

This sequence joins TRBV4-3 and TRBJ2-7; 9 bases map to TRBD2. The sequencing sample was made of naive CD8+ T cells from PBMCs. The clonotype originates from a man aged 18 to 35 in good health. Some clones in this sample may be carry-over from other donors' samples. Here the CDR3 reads CASSQDPIAGVTYEQYF. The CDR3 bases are TGCGCCAGCAGCCAAGATCCCATAGCGGGAGTAACCTACGAGCAGTACTTC.